The rows below give T cell receptor beta chains drawn from one sample of a study of T cell responses to AZD1222 COVID-19 vaccine. Data came from immunoSEQ multiplex PCR; TCRdb stores just in-frame clones and leaves some out. The data show almost 80,000 clones, 75% to 90% seen once. Sequenced here: peripheral blood, sampled on day 0 of AZD1222 vaccination. The source is an adult in good health. The CDR3 runs from the conserved cysteine through the conserved F or W. The order of the fields is J gene, V gene, D gene, CDR3 DNA, CDR3 protein. D genes are given only for firm matches.

J: TRBJ2-3
V: TRBV24-1
D: TRBD2
DNA: TGTGCCACCAGTGATTCCCTAGCGGGAGGGGGAGATACGCAGTATTTT
CDR3: CATSDSLAGGGDTQYF

J: TRBJ1-1
V: TRBV5-1
D: -
DNA: TGCGCCAGCAGCCTGCAACAGAACACTGAAGCTTTCTTT
CDR3: CASSLQQNTEAFF

J: TRBJ2-3
V: TRBV5-1
D: -
DNA: TGCGCCAGCAGCTCGGGGGCTGGGGGAGTATGGCGGGTCGACACAGATACGCAGTATTTT
CDR3: CASSSGAGGVWRVDTDTQYF

J: TRBJ1-1
V: TRBV5-4
D: -
DNA: TGTGCCAGCAGCTTGACCTCAGGGGTGAACACTGAAGCTTTCTTT
CDR3: CASSLTSGVNTEAFF

J: TRBJ1-2
V: TRBV11-2
D: TRBD1
DNA: TGTGCCAGCAGGTCAGCCGGGACAGGGGATGGCTACACCTTC
CDR3: CASRSAGTGDGYTF

J: TRBJ2-6
V: TRBV7-9
D: -
DNA: TGTGCCAGCAGCCGTACGGAGAGATTTATGGGTGGGGCCAACGTCCTGACTTTC
CDR3: CASSRTERFMGGANVLTF

J: TRBJ2-3
V: TRBV14
D: -
DNA: TGTGCCAGCAGCCAAGATGGTCAAATCGGCACAGATACGCAGTATTTT
CDR3: CASSQDGQIGTDTQYF

J: TRBJ2-1
V: TRBV6-2/TRBV6-3
D: TRBD2
DNA: TGTGCCAGCAGCAACCTAGCGGGCACCTACAATGAGCAGTTCTTC
CDR3: CASSNLAGTYNEQFF

J: TRBJ2-7
V: TRBV10-3
D: TRBD2
DNA: TGTGCCATCAGGGGGACTAGCGGTAACTACGAGCAGTACTTC
CDR3: CAIRGTSGNYEQYF

J: TRBJ1-5
V: TRBV6-5
D: TRBD1
DNA: TGTGCCAGCAGTTTTACCGGGACAGGGGGTCAGCCCCAGCATTTT
CDR3: CASSFTGTGGQPQHF

J: TRBJ1-1
V: TRBV27
D: TRBD1
DNA: TGTGCCAGCAGTTTCACCGGACAGGCCACTGAAGCTTTCTTT
CDR3: CASSFTGQATEAFF